The 10 T cell receptor beta chains given below trace back to one sample, sequenced in a study of neoadjuvant nivolumab and ipilimumab in lung cancer. Profiled with immunoSEQ multiplex PCR; TCRdb holds only in-frame clones, not every one. The sample consists of 40,000 to 55,000 clones, around 89% of them appearing once. The source was blood, collected before neoadjuvant nivolumab, alone or with ipilimumab. The source is an adult with non-small cell lung cancer. Some clones in this sample may be carry-over from other donors' samples.

The rearrangement uses TRBV4-1 and TRBJ1-1; D is possibly TRBD1 (6 bases). V shed 5 bases and J shed 0 bases, with 19 bases lying between them. Germline CDR1 and CDR2: MGHRA and YSYEKL. The CDR3 is made up of 17 amino acids. The CDR3 region is CASSEGGSGYMNTEAFF. CDR3 bases: TGCGCCAGCAGCGAAGGGGGGTCCGGGTACATGAACACTGAAGCTTTCTTT.

The chain combines TRBV29-1 with TRBJ2-2; tentative D call: TRBD1 (5 bases). The V gene's germline CDR1 is SQVTM and CDR2 ANQGSEA. CDR3 length: 13 residues. V dropped 5 bases and J dropped 4 bases, with 11 bases sitting between them. In DNA, the CDR3 is TGCAGCGTTATTTTGCAGGGCACCGGGGAGCTGTTTTTT. This gives the protein CSVILQGTGELFF.

CDR3 region: CASSYAPGANVLTF. CDR3 coding DNA: TGTGCCAGTAGTTACGCCCCTGGGGCCAACGTCCTGACTTTC. The V and J genes are TRBV19 and TRBJ2-6; unclear D gene. The CDR3 has 14 residues. Looked up from germline, CDR1 is LNHDA and CDR2 is SQIVND (reference sequence). V lost 5 bases and J lost 2, with 7 bases in between.

The chain carries TRBV18 and TRBJ1-1; D is ambiguous. Germline CDR1 and CDR2: KGHSH and LQKENI. The V gene lost 6 bases and the J gene lost 11 bases, with 16 bases spanning the gap. The CDR3 spans 12 residues. This CDR3 reads CASSPGIGLAFF. Written as DNA, the CDR3 is TGTGCCAGCTCTCCCGGGATCGGCCTGGCTTTCTTT.

The chain carries TRBV18 and TRBJ2-6; no clear D. Germline V lookup: CDR1 KGHSH, CDR2 LQKENI. Deletions cut 2 bases from V and 4 bases from J, with 6 bases between. The CDR3 has 14 residues. The CDR3: CASSPDSGANVLTF. The CDR3 coding sequence is TGTGCCAGCTCACCAGACTCCGGGGCCAACGTCCTGACTTTC.

The chain carries TRBV5-1 and TRBJ2-5; 7 bases agree with TRBD1. Germline trimming cut 5 bases from V and 2 bases from J; bases unmatched to any gene: 6. Germline-derived CDR1 and CDR2 are SGHRS and YFSETQ. The CDR3 has 14 amino acids. This chain's CDR3 is CASSRQGQQETQYF. In DNA form, the CDR3 reads TGCGCCAGCAGTCGCCAGGGACAGCAAGAGACCCAGTACTTC.

The CDR3 sequence is CASRGGINQPQHF. The CDR3 region has the DNA TGTGCCAGCAGGGGGGGGATCAATCAGCCCCAGCATTTT. V usage is TRBV6-1 and J usage is TRBJ1-5, with a weak D call TRBD1 (5 bases). The V end was cut by 6 bases, the J end by 3 bases, with 9 bases between. Germline CDR1 is MNHNS and CDR2 is SASEGT. The CDR3 runs 13 residues.

This chain uses TRBV5-4 with TRBJ1-1; D remains ambiguous. The germline V gene encodes CDR1 SGHNT and CDR2 YYREEE (reference sequence). This CDR3 contains 13 residues. Trimming removed 4 bases at V and 1 base at J, with 8 bases between. CDR3 in DNA: TGTGCCAGCAGCACCGAAACGAACACTGAAGCTTTCTTT. As protein: CASSTETNTEAFF. Looking up the rest from reference TRBV5-4 and TRBJ1-1 gives the full variable domain: ETGVTQSPTHLIKTRGQQVTLRCSSQSGHNTVSWYQQALGQGPQFIFQYYREEENGRGNFPPRFSGLQFPNYSSELNVNALELDDSALYLCASSTETNTEAFFGQGTRLTVV.

This rearrangement joins TRBV5-5 to TRBJ2-7; 9 positions agree with TRBD1. The V and J ends lost 0 bases and 4 bases, in that order; junction bases with no gene match: 11. Germline-derived CDR1 and CDR2 are SGHKS and YYEKEE (reference sequence). This CDR3 has 17 amino acids. DNA for the CDR3: TGTGCCAGCAGCTTGGAACAGGGGGCGTCTCCAGGGTACGAGCAGTACTTC. Its translation is CASSLEQGASPGYEQYF. Full variable domain (missing parts from reference TRBV5-5 and TRBJ2-7): DAGVTQSPTHLIKTRGQQVTLRCSPISGHKSVSWYQQVLGQGPQFIFQYYEKEERGRGNFPDRFSARQFPNYSSELNVNALLLGDSALYLCASSLEQGASPGYEQYFGPGTRLTVT.

This clone was detected a few times. The V gene is TRBV18, the J gene TRBJ2-3; the D is unclear. Germline V lookup: CDR1 KGHSH, CDR2 LQKENI. Trimming cost V 0 bases and J 5 bases, with 6 bases left between them. This CDR3 contains 13 residues. CDR3 bases: TGTGCCAGCTCACCACCGGTAGTAGATACGCAGTATTTT. The encoded protein is CASSPPVVDTQYF.